This TCR beta chain was sequenced for a study of blood T cell repertoires in COVID-19. Study summary: The United States, Italy and Spain were the sources of the acute and convalescent COVID-19 samples. From T cells, B-cell-depleted T cells, or PBMCs came the material, which was cDNA or gDNA.

Germline CDR1 and CDR2: SGHTA and FQGNSA. The CDR3 is made up of 17 amino acids. V shed 1 base, J shed 3 bases, and the junction held 4 bases outside the gene matches. Source study methods: Amplification of reference gene primers was used by the study to estimate nucleated cell counts. Libraries were prepared by immunoSEQ multiplex PCR; TCRdb keeps only in-frame clonotypes and omits some of them. V and J calls and clone size are copied from that table; D and trimming were computed from the DNA. The sample lists around 200,000 clones; roughly nine tenths were seen once. Patients from Seattle were sampled longitudinally, starting during active infection.

The chain combines TRBV7-2 with TRBJ2-3, with 13 bases that match TRBD2. This TCR was recovered from a woman aged 55-70 years with COVID-19, enrolled during active disease. The sequenced sample was peripheral blood. This CDR3 is CASSLGQTSGRTDTQYF. The CDR3 DNA follows: TGTGCCAGCAGCTTAGGGCAGACTAGCGGGAGGACAGATACGCAGTATTTT.